In this sample, the clone carrying this T cell receptor beta chain turned up a few times. These data originate in a study of patients and donors after allogeneic stem cell transplantation. TCRdb itself ran the RT-PCR reads through MiXCR, one entry per CDR3 protein. The sample has around 150,000 distinct CDR3 sequences; about a third are singletons. The germline V gene has CDR1 DFQATT and CDR2 SNEGSKA (reference sequence). CDR3 length equals 16 residues. Trimming stripped 2 bases from V and 0 bases from J, with 14 bases between. This chain connects TRBV20-1 to TRBJ1-5, with unresolved D. This TCR came from a human donor who was either an allogeneic HSCT recipient or a stem cell or donor lymphocyte infusion donor (not recorded which). It is not recorded whose cells these are; they may come from a transplant donor. Source material: blood, either unsorted or a sorted T cell fraction (not recorded which). Written as DNA, the CDR3 is TGCAGTGCTAGATGGAGGGCAGCTCTTAGCAATCAGCCCCAGCATTTT. This codes for CSARWRAALSNQPQHF.